The next 6 T cell receptor beta chains were all read from a single sample in a study of human T cells and chemical hapten exposure. TCRdb ran MiXCR on the RACE reads and lists one entry per CDR3 protein. Of 90,000 to 110,000 distinct CDR3 sequences in the sample, around 34% were seen once. Time point described: patch test 3, about 24 weeks after DPC sensitization. Stated treatment: therapeutic diphenylcyclopropenone sensitization with weekly scalp DPC. Here the sequenced sample was whole blood, taken in connection with sensitization to the hapten diphenylcyclopropenone (DPC). The receptors here all came from a man aged 40-50 years with alopecia areata. Some clones in this sample may be carry-over from other donors' samples.

The V and J genes are TRBV6-2 or TRBV6-3 and TRBJ1-6, with 7 bases identical to TRBD1. Unmatched junction bases numbered 3, after V lost 4 bases and J lost 9 bases. From germline, CDR1 is MNHEY and CDR2 SVGEGT. CDR3 length: 13 amino acids. Here the CDR3 DNA reads TGTGCCAGCAGTTCCACAGGGGTTTCACCCCTCCACTTT. Its protein product is CASSSTGVSPLHF.

The genes are TRBV5-4 and TRBJ2-7; 12 positions agree with TRBD2. Germline CDR1 is SGHNT and CDR2 is YYREEE (reference sequence). V trimming: 0 bases; J trimming: 5 bases; junction bases outside the gene matches: 3. The length of the CDR3 is 15 residues. DNA of the CDR3: TGTGCCAGCAGCTTGGGACTAGCGGGAGACAACGAGCAGTACGTC. Translation gives CASSLGLAGDNEQYV.

In its sample, this clonotype was seen a few times. This rearrangement joins TRBV6-1 to TRBJ2-7; D perhaps matches TRBD1 (6 bases). The CDR3 totals 16 residues. Germline lookup yields CDR1 MNHNS and CDR2 SASEGT. V lost 6 bases and J 0 bases, leaving 18 bases between the germline ends. CDR3 region: CASSIGQFTSSYEQYF. The CDR3 coding sequence is TGTGCCAGCAGCATCGGACAGTTTACTAGCTCCTACGAGCAGTACTTC.

This clonotype was picked up a small number of times. Written as DNA, the CDR3 is TGTGCCAGCAGCGCAAGAATGGACGGCCGTAACACTGAAGCTTTCTTT. It specifies CASSARMDGRNTEAFF. This chain links TRBV21-1 with TRBJ1-1. TRBV21-1 is deemed a pseudogene. This CDR3 is built from 16 residues.

The chain is built from TRBV29-1 and TRBJ1-1; 7 bases fit TRBD1. V was pared by 6 bases and J by 11 bases, with 15 bases of the junction left unmatched. CDR1 and CDR2 from the germline V gene are SQVTM and ANQGSEA. The CDR3 is 13 amino acids. CDR3 DNA sequence: TGCAGCGTGTTAAAAACAGGGGATCAAGGGGCTTTCTTT. Translating it yields CSVLKTGDQGAFF.

The table lists this clonotype with a few counts. This chain uses TRBV6-1 with TRBJ2-3, with D possibly being TRBD2 (5 bases). The CDR3 extends over 15 amino acids. Germline CDR1 MNHNS, CDR2 SASEGT. Trimming stripped 2 bases from V and 1 base from J, with 10 bases between. The CDR3 region has the DNA TGTGCCAGCAGTGAACGCCCCGGGGGCACAGATACGCAGTATTTT. Amino acid sequence: CASSERPGGTDTQYF.